The 27 T cell receptor beta chains given below trace back to one sample, sequenced in a study of cytomegalovirus exposure and HLA in healthy donors. The primer mix had 60 Vbeta and 13 Jbeta primers. Here immunoSEQ multiplex PCR was the method, and the copy in TCRdb shows in-frame clones only, minus some. The sample consists of around 170,000 clones, approximately 78% of them appearing once. The sequenced sample was PBMCs. The receptors were gathered from a woman between 18 and 30 years old in good health and CMV-seronegative.

The chain couples TRBV6-1 to TRBJ1-5; D unclear. V shed 6 bases and J shed 5 bases, with 14 bases lying between them. Germline V CDR1 and CDR2: MNHNS, SASEGT. The CDR3 runs to 14 residues. DNA of the CDR3: TGTGCCAGCAGCCAGGCCGAGCTTGATCAGCCCCAGCATTTT. Encoded protein: CASSQAELDQPQHF.

CDR3 DNA sequence: TGCAGCGTCCAACGCAGGGTGGGAAAAACCGGGGAGCTGTTTTTT. As protein: CSVQRRVGKTGELFF. This chain joins TRBV29-1 and TRBJ2-2; TRBD1 is a possible D gene (5 bases). Trimming took off 6 bases at V and 5 bases at J, with 19 bases between the two ends. From germline, CDR1 is SQVTM and CDR2 ANQGSEA. The length of the CDR3 is 15 residues.

The rearrangement uses TRBV5-1 and TRBJ2-7; 12 bases fit TRBD2. With V trimmed by 0 bases and J by 2 bases, 6 bases remained unmatched. The CDR3 covers 17 residues. The germline gives CDR1 SGHRS, CDR2 YFSETQ. CDR3 residues: CASSLALAGGLTYEQYF. CDR3 coding DNA: TGCGCCAGCAGCTTGGCGCTAGCGGGAGGGCTCACCTACGAGCAGTACTTC.

The chain uses TRBV19 and TRBJ2-1; D is possibly TRBD2 (6 bases). The CDR3 is 13 amino acids. V was pared by 5 bases and J by 8 bases, with 13 bases between. Germline values: CDR1 LNHDA, CDR2 SQIVND (reference sequence). For the CDR3, the DNA is TGTGCCAGTAGTGTGGGAGGAACGGATGAGCAGTTCTTC. This codes for CASSVGGTDEQFF.

V is TRBV5-1 and J is TRBJ2-1; D not certain. CDR3 length: 13 residues. Germline assignment: CDR1 SGHRS and CDR2 YFSETQ. V was trimmed by 2 bases and J by 8 bases, leaving 11 bases between them. As DNA, the CDR3 is TGCGCCAGCAGCTTCGTGCAGCGCGATGAGCAGTTCTTC. Translation gives CASSFVQRDEQFF. Looking up the rest from reference TRBV5-1 and TRBJ2-1 gives the full variable domain: KAGVTQTPRYLIKTRGQQVTLSCSPISGHRSVSWYQQTPGQGLQFLFEYFSETQRNKGNFPGRFSGRQFSNSRSEMNVSTLELGDSALYLCASSFVQRDEQFFGPGTRLTVL.

The V and J genes are TRBV30 and TRBJ2-7; TRBD1 matches 7 bases. V gave up 5 bases and J gave up 4 bases; unmatched junction bases: 8. This CDR3 region has 13 residues. Germline CDR1 reads GTSNPN; CDR2 reads SVGIG (reference sequence). CDR3 nucleotides: TGTGCCTGGTCAAGACAGGGAGATTACGAGCAGTACTTC. It yields the protein CAWSRQGDYEQYF.

The rearrangement joins TRBV11-2 to TRBJ2-1, with TRBD2 matching over 12 bases. Germline values: CDR1 SGHAT, CDR2 FQNNGV. This CDR3 has 18 residues. Trimming took 3 bases from V and 3 from J; bases not matched to a gene: 9. The CDR3 DNA reads TGTGCCAGCAGCTTTTCTCTAGCGGGAGGGTTGGGCTACAATGAGCAGTTCTTC. Protein product: CASSFSLAGGLGYNEQFF.

This chain connects TRBV14 to TRBJ2-7; possibly TRBD1 for D (5 bases). The V end was cut by 4 bases, the J end by 3 bases, with 22 bases between. This CDR3 comprises 17 residues. Per the germline V gene, CDR1 is SGHDN and CDR2 is FVKESK. The CDR3 region is CASSPRLTQGTNYEQYF. CDR3 DNA sequence: TGTGCCAGCAGCCCCCGACTTACCCAGGGAACTAACTACGAGCAGTACTTC.

This chain joins TRBV28 and TRBJ2-4, with 8 nucleotides matching TRBD1. Trimming took 5 bases from V and 9 from J; bases not matched to a gene: 9. Germline CDR1 reads MDHEN; CDR2 reads SYDVKM. This CDR3 has 14 amino acids. DNA for the CDR3: TGTGCCAGCAGTGCCGGACAGGGATGGGCCATTCAGTACTTC. Encoded protein: CASSAGQGWAIQYF.

This clone appeared a few times. Additional DNA sequences in this sample encode the identical CDR3. The CDR3 DNA reads as TGTGCCACCAGCAGAGATGCGGGGGCCTACAATGAGCAGTTCTTC. Translated: CATSRDAGAYNEQFF. This chain joins TRBV15 and TRBJ2-1, with 7 bases identical to TRBD2. CDR1 is LNHNV and CDR2 is YYDKDF in the germline V gene (reference sequence). V gave up 0 bases and J gave up 2 bases; unmatched junction bases: 1. The CDR3 spans 15 residues.

The chain couples TRBV6-6 to TRBJ2-6, with D perhaps matching TRBD1 (5 bases). Trimming cost V 6 bases and J 4 bases, with 16 bases left between them. This CDR3 comprises 16 residues. The V gene's germline CDR1 is MNHNY and CDR2 SVGAGI (reference sequence). The CDR3 nucleotides read TGTGCCAGCAGCCCGACAGCTTCGAAGGGGGCCAACGTCCTGACTTTC. Translated: CASSPTASKGANVLTF.

V is TRBV5-1 and J is TRBJ2-5; 7 bases map to TRBD1. CDR1 SGHRS and CDR2 YFSETQ come from the germline V gene. The junction had 8 bases not matched to a gene; V was cut back by 4 bases and J by 2 bases. This CDR3 spans 15 amino acids. CDR3 protein: CASSTPQGRQETQYF. CDR3 bases: TGCGCCAGCAGCACCCCACAGGGGAGACAAGAGACCCAGTACTTC.

The chain recombines TRBV6-1 with TRBJ2-2, with 9 bases aligning to TRBD1. With V trimmed by 1 base and J by 0 bases, 12 bases remained unmatched. The CDR3 totals 20 residues. CDR1 and CDR2 from the germline V gene are MNHNS and SASEGT. As DNA, the CDR3 is TGTGCCAGCAGTGAAGTGCCCGGGACAGGGATAAAGGCGAACACCGGGGAGCTGTTTTTT. Encoded protein: CASSEVPGTGIKANTGELFF.

The chain couples TRBV9 to TRBJ2-3; D possibly corresponds to TRBD2 (6 bases). Trimming took 4 bases from V and 3 from J, leaving 18 bases between them. The CDR3 is 16 residues long. The germline V gene encodes CDR1 SGDLS and CDR2 YYNGEE. The CDR3 is CASSRVRDWGTDTQYF. The DNA of the CDR3 is TGTGCCAGCAGCCGCGTCCGGGACTGGGGGACAGATACGCAGTATTTT.

The chain's CDR3 is CASSFPRRGSNEQFF. In DNA form, the CDR3 reads TGTGCCAGCAGCTTCCCCAGACGGGGTTCCAATGAGCAGTTCTTC. The genes are TRBV11-2 and TRBJ2-1; tentatively, D is TRBD2 (5 bases). Germline V lookup: CDR1 SGHAT, CDR2 FQNNGV. The V end lost 3 bases, the J end lost 6 bases, and 15 bases lay between the germline ends. This CDR3 is built from 15 residues.

For this clone: At one end the junction does not follow the germline gene, possibly because of a read error. The chain has TRBV7-9 and TRBJ1-6, with 9 bases matching TRBD1. CDR3 size: 15 residues. Germline V gene data show CDR1 as SEHNR and CDR2 as FQNEAQ (reference sequence). CDR3 nucleotide sequence: TGTTCCAGCAGTTCGGCCGGGACAGGGATTTCACCCCTCCACTTT. Its translation is CSSSSAGTGISPLHF.

The chain joins TRBV2 to TRBJ2-5; TRBD1 matches at 8 bases. This CDR3 region has 14 residues. V shed 3 bases, J shed 2 bases, and the junction held 2 bases outside the gene matches. CDR1 is SNHLY and CDR2 is FYNNEI in the germline V gene. CDR3: CASSDRTGQETQYF. For the CDR3, the DNA is TGTGCCAGCAGTGACCGGACAGGGCAAGAGACCCAGTACTTC.

This clone was found once. The chain is built from TRBV18 and TRBJ2-7; TRBD1 matches 7 bases. The CDR3 is 15 residues long. Germline lookup yields CDR1 KGHSH and CDR2 LQKENI. The junction had 10 bases not matched to a gene; V was cut back by 6 bases and J by 2 bases. DNA for the CDR3: TGTGCCAGCTCGCAGACTCAAGGGACAGCCTACGAGCAGTACTTC. As protein: CASSQTQGTAYEQYF.

The V gene is TRBV18, the J gene TRBJ2-7; D gene unclear. V was shortened by 3 bases and J by 2 bases, with 11 bases between the two germline ends. CDR1 and CDR2 (germline): KGHSH, LQKENI. There are 14 residues in the CDR3. CDR3 DNA sequence: TGTGCCAGCTCACCCCCACGAGGCCCCTACGAGCAGTACTTC. As protein: CASSPPRGPYEQYF.

The chain recombines TRBV7-6 with TRBJ2-7; TRBD2 is a possible D gene (6 bases). The V end was cut by 1 base, the J end by 3 bases, with 13 bases between. CDR3 size: 15 residues. Looked up from germline, CDR1 is SGHVS and CDR2 is FNYEAQ. CDR3 protein: CASSLETDGGYEQYF. CDR3 coding DNA: TGTGCCAGCAGCTTAGAGACAGACGGGGGCTACGAGCAGTACTTC.

CDR3 nucleotide sequence: TGCGCCAGCAGAATTGGCACAGCCCAAGAGACCCAGTACTTC. It translates to CASRIGTAQETQYF. The chain uses TRBV5-1 and TRBJ2-5; D not certain. Germline V gene lookup returns CDR1 SGHRS and CDR2 YFSETQ. Trimming took 5 bases from V and 1 from J, leaving 12 bases between them. This CDR3 region has 14 residues.

The chain recombines TRBV10-1 with TRBJ2-3; 7 bases line up with TRBD1. This CDR3 region has 15 residues. Germline values: CDR1 WNHNN, CDR2 SYGVQD (reference sequence). The junction had 6 bases not matched to a gene; V was cut back by 4 bases and J by 2 bases. CDR3 region: CASSGVTGFTDTQYF. DNA of the CDR3: TGCGCCAGCAGTGGGGTGACAGGGTTCACAGATACGCAGTATTTT.

In this sample, this clone turned up a few times. J is TRBJ2-2 and V is TRBV18; no reliable D call. Germline loops: CDR1 KGHSH, CDR2 LQKENI. CDR3 size: 13 residues. V lost 6 bases and J lost 5, with 10 bases in between. DNA for the CDR3: TGTGCCAGCTCGCCCCGAACAACCGGGGAGCTGTTTTTT. Translation gives CASSPRTTGELFF.

The J gene is TRBJ2-7, the V gene TRBV19; TRBD2 matches at 14 bases. Per the germline V gene, CDR1 is LNHDA and CDR2 is SQIVND (reference sequence). This CDR3 comprises 15 residues. V lost 6 bases and J lost 2; bases outside the gene matches: 3. The CDR3: CASRGLAGGAYEQYF. CDR3 DNA: TGTGCCAGTAGAGGACTAGCGGGAGGCGCCTACGAGCAGTACTTC.

The V call is TRBV27, the J call TRBJ2-7, with a tentative D call TRBD1 (5 bases). The CDR3 spans 14 residues. The V end lost 2 bases, the J end lost 3 bases, and 11 bases lay between the germline ends. Per the germline V gene, CDR1 is MNHEY and CDR2 is SMNVEV (reference sequence). Here the CDR3 DNA reads TGTGCCAGCAGTTTAGCACAGGCCAACTACGAGCAGTACTTC. This encodes CASSLAQANYEQYF.

The rearrangement uses TRBV6-1 and TRBJ2-1, with TRBD2 as a possible D gene (6 bases). CDR3 length equals 16 residues. V lost 2 bases and J 8 bases, leaving 19 bases between the germline ends. In germline, CDR1 is MNHNS, CDR2 SASEGT. CDR3 DNA: TGTGCCAGCAGTGAACTCCCCCCCGGGAGAGGCGATGAGCAGTTCTTC. Encoded protein: CASSELPPGRGDEQFF.

The V and J genes are TRBV14 and TRBJ1-1; 9 nucleotides match TRBD1. V shed 3 bases, J shed 7 bases, and the junction held 3 bases outside the gene matches. CDR3 length: 13 residues. Per germline, CDR1 SGHDN and CDR2 FVKESK. The CDR3 DNA is TGTGCCAGCAGCCACACAGGGGGCGGTGAAGCTTTCTTT. Protein product: CASSHTGGGEAFF.